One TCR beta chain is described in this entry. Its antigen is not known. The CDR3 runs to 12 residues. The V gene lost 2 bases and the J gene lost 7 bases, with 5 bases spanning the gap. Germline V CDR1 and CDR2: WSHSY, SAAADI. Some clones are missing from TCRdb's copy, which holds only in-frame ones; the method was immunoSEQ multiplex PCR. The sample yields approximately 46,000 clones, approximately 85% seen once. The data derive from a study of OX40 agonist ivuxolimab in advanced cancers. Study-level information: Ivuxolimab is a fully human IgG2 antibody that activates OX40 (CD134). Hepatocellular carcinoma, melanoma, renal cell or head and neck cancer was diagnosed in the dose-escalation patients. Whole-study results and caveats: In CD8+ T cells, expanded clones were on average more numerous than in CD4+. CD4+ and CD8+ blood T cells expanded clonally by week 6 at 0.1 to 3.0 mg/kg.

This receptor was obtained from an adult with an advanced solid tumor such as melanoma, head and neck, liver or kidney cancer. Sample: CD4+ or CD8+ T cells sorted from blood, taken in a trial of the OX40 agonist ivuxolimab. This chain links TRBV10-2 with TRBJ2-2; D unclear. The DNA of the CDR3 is TGCGCCAGCAGTGAGACAGTCGGGGAGCTGTTTTTT. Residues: CASSETVGELFF.